This T cell receptor (beta chain) emerged from a study of blood T cell repertoires in COVID-19. From germline, CDR1 is MNHEY and CDR2 SMNVEV (reference sequence). The CDR3 contains 16 residues. The J segment lost 2 bases and the V segment lost 7 bases, leaving 6 bases of the junction unmatched. Here immunoSEQ multiplex PCR was the method, and the copy in TCRdb shows in-frame clones only, minus some. Of around 62,000 clones detected, 85% to 90% appear once; the ten largest clones hold about 1.5%. V is TRBV27 and J is TRBJ2-2; 11 bases agree with TRBD2. The sequencing input was peripheral blood. The source is a man aged 55 to 70 with acute or convalescent COVID-19. CDR3 DNA sequence: TGTGCCAGCACCTATGGACTAGCGGGTAACACCGGGGAGCTGTTTTTT. Amino acids: CASTYGLAGNTGELFF.